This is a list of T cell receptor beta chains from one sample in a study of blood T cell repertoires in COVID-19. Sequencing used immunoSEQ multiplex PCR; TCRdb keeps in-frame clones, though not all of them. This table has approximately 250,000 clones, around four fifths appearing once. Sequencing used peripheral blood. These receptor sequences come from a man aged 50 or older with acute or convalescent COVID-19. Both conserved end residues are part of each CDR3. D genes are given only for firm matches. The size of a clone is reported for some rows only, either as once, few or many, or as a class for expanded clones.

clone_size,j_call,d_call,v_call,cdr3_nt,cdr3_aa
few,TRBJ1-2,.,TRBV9,TGTGCCAGCAGCGCAGGGTCCCCGAGTGGCTACACCTTC,CASSAGSPSGYTF
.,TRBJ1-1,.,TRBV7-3,TGTGCCAGCAGCTCGTGGCAGAAAGAAGCTTTCTTT,CASSSWQKEAFF
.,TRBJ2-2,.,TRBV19,TGTGCCAGTGGAGGGGGCGCCGGCACCGGGGAGCTGTTTTTT,CASGGGAGTGELFF
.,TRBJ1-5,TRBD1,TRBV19,TGTGCCAGTATTGGGAAGGGCTTAACAGGGGCGAGCCCTATCAATCAGCCCCAGCATTTT,CASIGKGLTGASPINQPQHF
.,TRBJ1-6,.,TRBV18,TGTGCCAGCTCCCCGCGGAGGGAAGAGAATTCACCCCTCCACTTT,CASSPRREENSPLHF
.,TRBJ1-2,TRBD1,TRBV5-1,TGCGCCAGCAGCGGGACGGACAGGGGGACTAACTATGGCTACACCTTC,CASSGTDRGTNYGYTF
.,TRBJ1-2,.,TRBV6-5,TGTGCCAGCAGTTACTCAGCAGAAAGGGGCTATGGCTACACCTTC,CASSYSAERGYGYTF
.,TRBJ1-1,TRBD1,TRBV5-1,TGCGCCAGCAGCCCATGGACAGGGCCGAACACTGAAGCTTTCTTT,CASSPWTGPNTEAFF
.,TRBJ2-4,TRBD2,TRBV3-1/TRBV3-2,TGTGCCAGCAGCCAAGACTGGTGGGGCGGGAGAGTTGTCAAAAACATTCAGTACTTC,CASSQDWWGGRVVKNIQYF
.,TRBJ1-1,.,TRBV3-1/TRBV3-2,TGTGCCAGCAGCCGGAACGGGGGAAAGAACACTGAAGCTTTCTTT,CASSRNGGKNTEAFF
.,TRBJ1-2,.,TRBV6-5,TGTGCCAGCAGTTACTCGATCGACTCTGTCTACACCTTC,CASSYSIDSVYTF
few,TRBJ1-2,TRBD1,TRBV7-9,TGTGCCAGCCAGGGGGGTAACTATGGCTACACCTTC,CASQGGNYGYTF
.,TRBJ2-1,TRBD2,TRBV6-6,TGTATAGCGGGGGAAAATGAGCAGTTCTTC,CIAGENEQFF
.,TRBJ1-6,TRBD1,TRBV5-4,TGTGCCAGCAAGTTCTCCGGGACAGGGTATAATTCACCCCTCCACTTT,CASKFSGTGYNSPLHF
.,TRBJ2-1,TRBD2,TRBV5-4,TGTGCCAGCAGCTTGGAAGCGGGAGTCTATGAGCAGTTCTTC,CASSLEAGVYEQFF
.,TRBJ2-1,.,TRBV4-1,TGCGCCAGCAGCCAGCGGGGAACGCAGGATGAGCAGTTCTTC,CASSQRGTQDEQFF
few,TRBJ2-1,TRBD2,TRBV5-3,TGTGCCAGAAGCTCGGGACTAGCGGGGGAGTCATCCACCTCCCGAAATGAGCAGTTCTTC,CARSSGLAGESSTSRNEQFF
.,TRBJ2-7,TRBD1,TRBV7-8,TGTGCCAGCAGCGTGCCGGGACAGGGGACATACGAGCAGTACTTC,CASSVPGQGTYEQYF
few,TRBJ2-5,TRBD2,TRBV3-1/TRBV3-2,TGTGCCAGCAGCCAAGCTAGCGGGGGTTATGAGACCCAGTACTTC,CASSQASGGYETQYF
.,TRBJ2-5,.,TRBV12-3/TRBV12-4,TGTGCCAGCAGGGGAGAATACCAAGAGACCCAGTACTTC,CASRGEYQETQYF
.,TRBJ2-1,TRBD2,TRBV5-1,TGCGCCAGCAGCTTGGATATCCAGCGGGGGTTCAATGAGCAGTTCTTC,CASSLDIQRGFNEQFF
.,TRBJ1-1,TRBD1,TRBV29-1,TGCAGCGGAACGATGTCGGGACAGTACATGAACACTGAAGCTTTCTTT,CSGTMSGQYMNTEAFF
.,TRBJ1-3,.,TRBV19,TGTGCCAGTAGTATTTGGGCAGGCTCTGGAAACACCATATATTTT,CASSIWAGSGNTIYF
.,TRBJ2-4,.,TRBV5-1,TGCGCCAGCAGTGAGGAAAACATTCAGTACTTC,CASSEENIQYF
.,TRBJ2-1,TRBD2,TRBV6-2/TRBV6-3,TGTGCCAGCAGTTCTCTGACTAGCGGGAGTAAGGATGAGCAGTTCTTC,CASSSLTSGSKDEQFF
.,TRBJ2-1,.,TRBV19,TGTGCCAGTAGTAAGGCAGGGGCCTACAATGAGCAGTTCTTC,CASSKAGAYNEQFF
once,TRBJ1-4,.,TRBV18,TGTGCCAGCTCACCACCCACTGCAACTAATGAAAAACTGTTTTTT,CASSPPTATNEKLFF
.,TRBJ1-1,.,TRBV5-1,TGCGCCAGCAGCTTGGTCCCAGGGCTTGATGAAGCTTTCTTT,CASSLVPGLDEAFF
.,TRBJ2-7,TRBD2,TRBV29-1,TGCAGCGTCCAAACTAGCGGGGCTTACGAGCAGTACTTC,CSVQTSGAYEQYF
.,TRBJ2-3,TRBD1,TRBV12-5,TGTGCTAGTGGCGTGGGGCCGGGACAGGGGGCCCGAGATACGCAGTATTTT,CASGVGPGQGARDTQYF
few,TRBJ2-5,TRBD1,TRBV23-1,TGCGCCAGCAGTCAATCTAGGGGGACAGGGTTATCAGAGACCCAGTACTTC,CASSQSRGTGLSETQYF
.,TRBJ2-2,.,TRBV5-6,TGTGCCAGCAGCCCTCAGGACTGGGTCGGGGAGCTGTTTTTT,CASSPQDWVGELFF
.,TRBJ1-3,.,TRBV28,TGTGCCAGCGGCGGACTCCGGGGAAACACCATATATTTT,CASGGLRGNTIYF
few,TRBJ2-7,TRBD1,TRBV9,TGTGCCAGCAGCGCAGGACAGGGGGGGTACGAGCAGTACTTC,CASSAGQGGYEQYF
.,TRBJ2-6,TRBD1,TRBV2,TGTGCCAGCAGACCCGGGACAGGGGGCTCTGGGGCCAACGTCCTGACTTTC,CASRPGTGGSGANVLTF
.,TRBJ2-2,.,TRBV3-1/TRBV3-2,TGTGCCAGCAGCCTGTCCCGGGGAAGTAACACCGGGGAGCTGTTTTTT,CASSLSRGSNTGELFF
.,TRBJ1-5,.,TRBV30,TGTGCCTGGAGTGTAGGCCCCCAGGGGCCCCAGCATTTT,CAWSVGPQGPQHF
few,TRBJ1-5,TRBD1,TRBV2,TGTGCCAGCGACAGGGGTGTTCAGCCCCAGCATTTT,CASDRGVQPQHF
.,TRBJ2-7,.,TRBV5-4,TGTGCCAGCAGCTTGGTACAGGCGACCTACGAGCAGTACTTC,CASSLVQATYEQYF
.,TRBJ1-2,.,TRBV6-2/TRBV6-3,TGTGCCAGCAGTTACTCGGGGGACTGGAGAAACTATGGCTACACCTTC,CASSYSGDWRNYGYTF
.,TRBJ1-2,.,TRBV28,TGTGCCAGCAGTTCCCATGGCGCGGGCGGCTATGGCTACACCTTC,CASSSHGAGGYGYTF
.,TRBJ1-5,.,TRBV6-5,TGTGCCAGCATCCCGGCCACCAGCGATCAGCCCCAGCATTTT,CASIPATSDQPQHF
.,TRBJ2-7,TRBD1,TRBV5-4,TGTGCCAGCAGCTATGCAGGGGGTGAGCAGTACTTC,CASSYAGGEQYF
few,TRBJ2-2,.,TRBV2,TGTGCCAGCAGGGTAGGAGCGTCGAACACCGGGGAGCTGTTTTTT,CASRVGASNTGELFF
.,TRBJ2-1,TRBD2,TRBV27,TGTGCCAGCAGCCCGACTAGCGGGAGGTCCTCCTACAATGAGCAGTTCTTC,CASSPTSGRSSYNEQFF
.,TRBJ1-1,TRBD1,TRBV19,TGTGCCAGTAGTGGGACAGGGAAGAACACTGAAGCTTTCTTT,CASSGTGKNTEAFF
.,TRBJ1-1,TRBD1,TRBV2,TGTGCCAGCAGCAATGCCCTGGACAGGGACACTGAAGCTTTCTTT,CASSNALDRDTEAFF
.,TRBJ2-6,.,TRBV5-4,TGTGCCAGCAGCTTTCGACAGGCTGGGGCCAACGTCCTGACTTTC,CASSFRQAGANVLTF
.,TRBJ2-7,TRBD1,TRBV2,TGTGCCATGGCCGGGACAGGAACCTACGAGCAGTACTTC,CAMAGTGTYEQYF
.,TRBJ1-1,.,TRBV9,TGTGCCAGCAGCGGTACAAGTACTCCGGGCACTGAAGCTTTCTTT,CASSGTSTPGTEAFF
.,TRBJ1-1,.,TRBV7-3,TGTGCCAGCAGCTTAGGCAGGCTTGATGAAGCTTTCTTT,CASSLGRLDEAFF
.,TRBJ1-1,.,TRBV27,TGTGCCAGCAGTTTTCGAGGGCCCGGTGAAGCTTTCTTT,CASSFRGPGEAFF
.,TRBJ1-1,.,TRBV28,TGTGCCAGCAGTTTTGGGGCCCCGGGCACTGAAGCTTTCTTT,CASSFGAPGTEAFF
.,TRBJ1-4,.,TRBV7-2,TGTGCCAGCAGCTTAGCGCAGTACGAAAAACTGTTTTTT,CASSLAQYEKLFF
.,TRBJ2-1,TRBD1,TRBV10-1,TGCGCCAGCAGTGTTAGGGGGCTGAGCTCCTACAATGAGCAGTTCTTC,CASSVRGLSSYNEQFF
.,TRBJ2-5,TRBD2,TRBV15,TGTGCCACCAGCGGAGCGGGGTCCAGGACCCAGTACTTC,CATSGAGSRTQYF
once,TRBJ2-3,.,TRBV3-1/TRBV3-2,TGTGCCAGCAGCCAAGATTTGGCCAGGTCGGCAGATACGCAGTATTTT,CASSQDLARSADTQYF
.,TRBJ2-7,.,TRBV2,TGTGCCAGCAGTCTAGGGGGCTACGAGCAGTACTTC,CASSLGGYEQYF
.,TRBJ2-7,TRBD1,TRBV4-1,TGCGCCAGCAGCCAACCGGGACAGGGATCCTACGAGCAGTACTTC,CASSQPGQGSYEQYF